This T cell receptor beta chain was identified during a study of PD-L1 blockade in urothelial cancer (dated by TCRdb to 2016 to 2017). Describing the broader study: All patients started therapy around 2014 and received atezolizumab 1,200 mg intravenously every 3 weeks. Patients had an ECOG performance status of 0 or 1 and had received between 0 and 3 prior chemotherapy regimens. Blood samples were analyzed at two time points: 3 weeks after treatment start (second dose) and 6 weeks after treatment start. Twenty-five of 29 patients were identified as males with urothelial cancer of bladder origin, and a prior smoking history was reported by 18 of 29 patients. An exploratory multi-omic analysis was conducted of the somatic, immune and clinical correlates of response to PD-L1 blockade with atezolizumab in urothelial cancer. Progression-free survival longer than 6 months counted as durable clinical benefit, and TCR features were additionally tested against both progression-free and overall survival. Pretreatment blood TCR-seq was available for nearly 30 patients, at least one posttreatment blood collection was obtained for around 24 patients, and tumor TCR-seq was available for around 24 patients. Nine patients reached durable clinical benefit, while about 19 patients did not. A median of around 150,000 T cells and some 90,000 unique TCRs was obtained from blood samples, and a median clonality of approximately 0.077 was observed. Pretreatment tumor samples and matched peripheral blood, collected serially before and after atezolizumab treatment, underwent TCR sequencing. In the same patients, pretreatment tumors underwent whole exome sequencing and RNA sequencing in addition to TCR sequencing. Study-wide conclusions, independent of this receptor: A pretreatment peripheral blood TCR clonality below the median was linked to improved progression-free and overall survival. Greater expansion of tumor-associated TCR clones in peripheral blood 3 weeks after the start of treatment was observed in patients with durable benefit (n of about 20, p = 0.022). Because the sample size was small (n ≈ 29) and many of the analyses were exploratory, the results are meant to be hypothesis-generating.

On this clone itself: This receptor's antigen is unknown. Per-base quality was not reported, and no clone a single base away is much larger than it.

The time point label, read with the paper, signifies: peripheral blood 6 weeks after treatment start. The cohort comprised 29 patients with locally advanced or metastatic urothelial carcinoma treated at Memorial Sloan Kettering on a trial protocol. Peripheral blood mononuclear cells were collected pretreatment and during treatment, with between 1 and 8 total time points obtained per patient. The Qiagen DNeasy Blood extraction kit was used to purify genomic DNA from total PBMCs and from tumor samples. Collected pretreatment and during treatment, PBMCs were isolated and stored as previously described. Based on the germline V gene (reference sequence), the CDR1 and CDR2 sequences are GTSNPN and SVGIG. The CDR3 covers 14 residues, taking in both the cysteine and the phenylalanine. Only the CDR3 portion is preserved as DNA: 42 bases, with reading frame beginning at the first base. After removal of 2 bases from V and 4 bases from J, the junction retains 4 bases not matched to a gene.

Synthetic TCR analog templates were spiked into each PCR so that absolute template abundance could be estimated from read counts. The immunoSEQ assay was used to amplify TCRbeta CDR3 regions from genomic DNA with bias-controlled V and J gene primers. Rearranged TCRbeta segments were sequenced at approximately 20X coverage. In the original analysis: Sequencing errors were corrected by clustering, and CDR3s were annotated against IMGT so that V, D and J genes could be assigned. Downstream analyses used only productive TCRbeta rearrangements, leaving out any out-of-frame or stop-codon sequences. To compute clonality, Shannon entropy was normalized by the log of the number of unique productive sequences and then subtracted from one. Clones differing between time points or between blood and tumor were identified using Fisher's exact test with Benjamini-Hochberg correction, with an adjusted p below 0.01 applied as the threshold. What TCRdb holds here is the immuneACCESS table cut down to in-frame rearrangements. Part of the clones is not present; checked against another copy, under half of the missing clones reflect an unresolved V gene, and the others are unexplained. The V and J calls and the clone size are those of that table, but D and trimming were determined from the DNA. Across this sample there are around 53,000 clones, with approximately 86% seen only once. Approximately 1.8% of the sample goes to the ten largest clones.

This sequence was found in a man between 50 and 59 years old with urothelial cancer. The material was PBMCs, obtained around atezolizumab (anti-PD-L1) treatment. Recombination linked TRBV30 to TRBJ2-3; 9 central nucleotides agree with TRBD1. The DNA is TGTGCCTGGAGTCGGACAGGGGACGCAGATACGCAGTATTTT. Translated, it reads CAWSRTGDADTQYF.